This entry lists 26 T cell receptor beta chains sequenced from one sample in a study of T cell responses to AZD1222 COVID-19 vaccine. Libraries were prepared by immunoSEQ multiplex PCR; TCRdb keeps only in-frame clonotypes and omits some of them. The profile shows approximately 140,000 clones, about 90% of them singletons. The sequencing here drew on peripheral blood, taken 28 days after the second dose of the MenACWY control vaccine. Receptors were obtained from an adult who received the MenACWY meningococcal vaccine as a control.

The V gene is TRBV5-1, the J gene TRBJ2-5; D is ambiguous. CDR3 length: 13 residues. CDR1 SGHRS and CDR2 YFSETQ come from the germline V gene. The V and J ends lost 0 bases and 3 bases respectively, with 6 bases between them. As DNA, the CDR3 is TGCGCCAGCAGCTTGGGGTCGAAAGAGACCCAGTACTTC. Its translation is CASSLGSKETQYF.

The rearrangement joins TRBV19 to TRBJ1-5; 7 nucleotides line up with TRBD1. Germline V gene lookup returns CDR1 LNHDA and CDR2 SQIVND (reference sequence). V was pared by 5 bases and J by 4 bases, with 8 bases of the junction left unmatched. This CDR3 has 15 amino acids. In nucleotides, the CDR3 is TGTGCCAGTAGTCAAGGACAGGCATTTAATCAGCCCCAGCATTTT. It yields the protein CASSQGQAFNQPQHF.

The count of this clone is one. The rearrangement links TRBV7-9 to TRBJ2-1; possibly TRBD1 or TRBD2 for D (5 bases each). CDR1 is SEHNR, CDR2 FQNEAQ, per germline (reference sequence). V lost 5 bases and J lost 10, with 18 bases in between. The CDR3 extends over 14 amino acids. The CDR3 bases are TGTGCCAGCAGCCAAGGGACGGCCCTTTTGGAGCAGTTCTTC. Amino acid sequence: CASSQGTALLEQFF. The whole variable domain, filled in from reference TRBV7-9 and TRBJ2-1, reads DTGVSQNPRHKITKRGQNVTFRCDPISEHNRLYWYRQTLGQGPEFLTYFQNEAQLEKSRLLSDRFSAERPKGSFSTLEIQRTEQGDSAMYLCASSQGTALLEQFFGPGTRLTVL.

The chain is built from TRBV6-4 and TRBJ2-3, with D possibly TRBD1 on 5 matching bases. Germline V gene lookup returns CDR1 MRHNA and CDR2 SNTAGT. With 0 bases removed from V and 1 base from J, the gap between germline ends came to 5 bases. CDR3 length equals 14 residues. As DNA, the CDR3 is TGTGCCAGCAGTGACTCAGGGGGCACAGATACGCAGTATTTT. The encoded protein is CASSDSGGTDTQYF.

The V and J genes are TRBV18 and TRBJ1-1; D not certain. Trimming shortened V by 2 bases and J by 5 bases, and 6 bases separated the two germline ends. CDR1 KGHSH and CDR2 LQKENI come from the germline V gene. CDR3 length: 12 amino acids. The CDR3 region is CASSPAGTEAFF. The CDR3 DNA reads as TGTGCCAGCTCACCAGCGGGGACTGAAGCTTTCTTT.

This chain connects TRBV9 to TRBJ1-3, with D unresolved. V lost 0 bases to trimming and J lost 2 bases, with 6 bases between them. This CDR3 spans 14 amino acids. CDR1 and CDR2 from the germline V gene are SGDLS and YYNGEE. The DNA of the CDR3 is TGTGCCAGCAGCGTAGTCTCGGCTGGAAACACCATATATTTT. Translated, it gives CASSVVSAGNTIYF.

The chain employs TRBV27 and TRBJ2-5; either TRBD1 or TRBD2 may supply D (5 bases each). The germline CDR1 and CDR2 sequences are MNHEY and SMNVEV (reference sequence). The V end was cut by 3 bases, the J end by 5 bases, with 13 bases between. CDR3 length equals 14 residues. The CDR3 coding sequence is TGTGCCAGCAGTTTTATGGGGGTTCGGGAGACCCAGTACTTC. Translating it yields CASSFMGVRETQYF.

About this clone itself: Other DNA variants within this sample encode the same CDR3. The V gene is TRBV11-2, the J gene TRBJ1-2; no clear D gene. The CDR3 totals 12 residues. Germline V CDR1 and CDR2: SGHAT, FQNNGV. V lost 0 bases and J lost 6, with 5 bases in between. CDR3 in amino acids: CASSLEGDGYTF. CDR3 sequence (DNA): TGTGCCAGCAGCTTAGAAGGAGATGGCTACACCTTC.

The chain uses TRBV12-3 or TRBV12-4 and TRBJ2-7; D not resolved. The V gene lost 5 bases and the J gene lost 3 bases, with 8 bases spanning the gap. The CDR3 is 12 residues long. DNA for the CDR3: TGTGCCAGCAGTATTGATGGCTACGAGCAGTACTTC. Its translation is CASSIDGYEQYF.

The rearrangement joins TRBV19 to TRBJ1-4; the match to TRBD1 covers 8 bases. The CDR3 has 15 amino acids. Germline loops: CDR1 LNHDA, CDR2 SQIVND (reference sequence). V lost 4 bases, J lost 4 bases, and 5 bases stayed unmatched. The CDR3 reads CASSTGGAINEKLFF. CDR3 DNA sequence: TGTGCCAGTAGTACAGGGGGCGCGATTAATGAAAAACTGTTTTTT.

The genes are TRBV10-3 and TRBJ2-1; 8 nucleotides match TRBD1. V dropped 0 bases and J dropped 5; count of bases not matched to a gene: 3. Germline V gene lookup returns CDR1 ENHRY and CDR2 SYGVKD. This CDR3 is 15 amino acids long. CDR3 sequence: CAISESKTGDNEQFF. The CDR3 DNA reads TGTGCCATCAGTGAGTCCAAGACAGGGGACAATGAGCAGTTCTTC.

V gene TRBV3-1 (or the pseudogene TRBV3-2) combines with J gene TRBJ2-6; D gene unclear. Germline assignment: CDR1 LGHDT and CDR2 YNNKEL (reference sequence). This CDR3 comprises 13 residues. V was pared by 5 bases and J by 9 bases, with 11 bases between. This CDR3 is CASSAEWGNVLTF. The CDR3 DNA follows: TGTGCCAGCAGCGCCGAGTGGGGCAACGTCCTGACTTTC.

The chain carries TRBV5-1 and TRBJ2-5, with 16 bases aligning to TRBD2. Looked up from germline, CDR1 is SGHRS and CDR2 is YFSETQ. CDR3 length: 16 amino acids. V gave up 3 bases and J gave up 5 bases; unmatched junction bases: 4. In DNA form, the CDR3 reads TGCGCCAGCAGCTCCGGGACTAGCGGGAGGGGGGAGACCCAGTACTTC. Its protein product is CASSSGTSGRGETQYF.

The rearrangement uses TRBV6-5 and TRBJ2-1; possible D gene TRBD2, 6 bases. This CDR3 is 13 amino acids long. With 7 bases removed from V and 9 bases from J, the gap between germline ends came to 16 bases. Germline lookup yields CDR1 MNHEY and CDR2 SVGAGI. The CDR3 DNA reads as TGTGCCAGCACCAACCCCCCCGGGGGTGAGCAGTTCTTC. This encodes CASTNPPGGEQFF.

This sequence joins TRBV2 and TRBJ2-2; 8 positions agree with TRBD2. After removal of 4 bases from V and 6 bases from J, the junction contained 7 bases not matched to a gene. In germline, CDR1 is SNHLY, CDR2 FYNNEI. The CDR3 loop spans 15 amino acids. The CDR3 protein is CASSVAGLGAGELFF. The CDR3 bases are TGTGCCAGCAGTGTAGCGGGACTAGGGGCCGGGGAGCTGTTTTTT.

The CDR3 sequence: CASSGGQGGEQYF. Written as DNA, the CDR3 is TGTGCCAGCAGCGGGGGACAGGGAGGCGAGCAGTACTTC. The gene calls are TRBV6-5 and TRBJ2-7, with 9 positions matching TRBD1. Germline CDR1 MNHEY, CDR2 SVGAGI. Losses at the gene ends were 6 bases for V and 6 bases for J; bases not matched to a gene: 6. This CDR3 has 13 residues.

CDR3: CASSDLRGSEQYF. Written as DNA, the CDR3 is TGTGCCAGCAGCGACCTCCGGGGGTCCGAGCAGTACTTC. The chain recombines TRBV7-2 with TRBJ2-7, with D perhaps TRBD2 (6 bases). From germline, CDR1 is SGHTA and CDR2 FQGNSA. This CDR3 is 13 amino acids long. V was shortened by 5 bases and J by 6 bases, with 14 bases between the two germline ends. The full variable domain, completed using reference TRBV7-2 and TRBJ2-7, is GAGVSQSPSNKVTEKGKDVELRCDPISGHTALYWYRQSLGQGLEFLIYFQGNSAPDKSGLPSDRFSAERTGGSVSTLTIQRTQQEDSAVYLCASSDLRGSEQYFGPGTRLTVT.

The J gene is TRBJ1-5, the V gene TRBV29-1; D not resolved. The CDR3 totals 14 residues. Germline V gene data show CDR1 as SQVTM and CDR2 as ANQGSEA. V lost 4 bases, J lost 2 bases, and 12 bases lay in between. The CDR3 coding sequence is TGCAGCGTTGCCAAGGAGGGTGGCAATCAGCCCCAGCATTTT. This encodes CSVAKEGGNQPQHF.

This chain uses TRBV5-1 with TRBJ2-5; no definite D call. The CDR3 consists of 17 residues. Trimming cost V 0 bases and J 5 bases, with 20 bases left between them. Germline CDR1 SGHRS, CDR2 YFSETQ. CDR3 coding DNA: TGCGCCAGCAGCTTGGAGGGCAGACCATCGCCCGCGGAGACCCAGTACTTC. Amino acid sequence: CASSLEGRPSPAETQYF.

This chain links TRBV5-1 with TRBJ1-1; weak D call: TRBD1 (5 bases). Trimming took 7 bases from V and 0 from J, leaving 13 bases between them. Germline loops: CDR1 SGHRS, CDR2 YFSETQ. CDR3 size: 14 residues. The CDR3 bases are TGCGCCAGCGGGGGAGAGTCCATGAACACTGAAGCTTTCTTT. Encoded protein: CASGGESMNTEAFF.

This chain connects TRBV12-3 or TRBV12-4 to TRBJ2-7; tentatively, D is TRBD1 (6 bases). The germline V and J ends were trimmed by 5 bases and 6 bases, with 14 bases remaining between them. CDR3 size: 13 residues. The CDR3 loop is CASSDRRAGEQYF. As DNA, the CDR3 is TGTGCCAGCAGTGACAGGCGGGCGGGCGAGCAGTACTTC.

This chain uses TRBV6-1 with TRBJ1-5, with TRBD1 as a possible D gene (6 bases). Germline CDR1 is MNHNS and CDR2 is SASEGT. Trimming took 3 bases from V and 6 from J, leaving 12 bases between them. This CDR3 region has 14 residues. The CDR3 sequence is CASSDRGEIQPQHF. The CDR3 region has the DNA TGTGCCAGCAGTGATAGGGGGGAAATTCAGCCCCAGCATTTT.

DNA for the CDR3: TGCAGCGTTGATGAGTTGCGGGACCACACAGATACGCAGTATTTT. Residues: CSVDELRDHTDTQYF. The chain carries TRBV29-1 and TRBJ2-3; tentative D call: TRBD2 (6 bases). This CDR3 is built from 15 residues. Looked up from germline, CDR1 is SQVTM and CDR2 is ANQGSEA. V dropped 3 bases and J dropped 2 bases, with 15 bases sitting between them.

V and J are TRBV20-1 and TRBJ1-3, with D hard to call. Germline loops: CDR1 DFQATT, CDR2 SNEGSKA (reference sequence). Trimming removed 1 base from V and 3 bases from J, with 1 base in between. The CDR3 has 11 amino acids. The CDR3 nucleotides read TGCAGTGCTAGAGGTGGAAACACCATATATTTT. Its protein is CSARGGNTIYF.

This chain uses TRBV14 with TRBJ2-5; 13 nucleotides align to TRBD2. The CDR3 is made up of 16 amino acids. Germline V gives CDR1 SGHDN, CDR2 FVKESK. J gave up 3 bases and V 4 bases, and 5 bases lay outside the gene matches. The CDR3 DNA is TGTGCCAGCAGCCCCTGGACTAGCGGGAGCAAAGAGACCCAGTACTTC. Translating it yields CASSPWTSGSKETQYF.

The rearrangement links TRBV7-9 to TRBJ1-3; D ambiguous. The CDR3 runs 14 residues. Trimming pared 3 bases from V and 3 bases from J, leaving 9 bases between. Germline V CDR1 and CDR2: SEHNR, FQNEAQ (reference sequence). This chain's CDR3 is CASSFGVYGNTIYF. The CDR3 DNA sequence: TGTGCCAGCAGCTTTGGGGTATATGGAAACACCATATATTTT.